This TCR beta chain was captured in a study of blood T cell repertoires in COVID-19. For the study at large: Acute-phase and convalescent COVID-19 samples originated in the United States, Italy and Spain. In each case, the material was cDNA or gDNA derived from T cells, B-cell-depleted T cells, or PBMCs.

The CDR3 is 13 residues long. Between the trimmed V and J ends, which lost 5 bases and 7 bases, there was a span of 15 bases. Germline CDR1 and CDR2: LNHDA and SQIVND (reference sequence). As originally analysed: From reference gene primer amplification, estimates of nucleated cell counts were derived. Sequencing was performed with immunoSEQ multiplex PCR; in TCRdb, only in-frame clones are kept and a portion is missing. V and J calls and clone size are as listed in that table; D and trimming were resolved from the DNA. The sample lists 69,000 or so clones, about four fifths seen once, with almost 10% in the top ten.

Sequencing input: peripheral blood. The rearrangement uses TRBV19 and TRBJ2-7; D is possibly TRBD1 (5 bases). This receptor was identified in a woman at least 80 years old with acute or convalescent COVID-19. The CDR3 DNA is TGTGCCAGTAGTTCAACTCAGGGTCAGGAGCAGTACTTC. It specifies CASSSTQGQEQYF.